The 17 T cell receptor beta chains in this list originate from one sample, sequenced in a study of shared clonotypes between healthy human individuals. Sequencing used immunoSEQ multiplex PCR; TCRdb keeps in-frame clones, though not all of them. This table holds millions of clones, over 90% found once. Sequencing was performed on naive CD4+ T cells from PBMCs. Subset defined: CD45RA+ positively selected. Receptors were obtained from a young man in good health. Some clones in this sample may be carry-over from other donors' samples.

The chain carries TRBV30 and TRBJ2-7, with D perhaps being TRBD1 or TRBD2 (6 bases each). The CDR3 is 15 residues long. Germline loops: CDR1 GTSNPN, CDR2 SVGIG (reference sequence). V lost 0 bases to trimming and J lost 9 bases, with 21 bases between them. Written as DNA, the CDR3 is TGTGCCTGGAGTGTAGGGGGGACCGGCCTACGAGGGCAGTACTTC. It encodes CAWSVGGTGLRGQYF. Full variable domain (missing parts from reference TRBV30 and TRBJ2-7): SQTIHQWPATLVQPVGSPLSLECTVEGTSNPNLYWYRQAAGRGLQLLFYSVGIGQISSEVPQNLSASRPQDRQFILSSKKLLLSDSGFYLCAWSVGGTGLRGQYFGPGTRLTVT.

V and J are TRBV30 and TRBJ2-2, with D maybe TRBD2 (6 bases). Deletions cut 8 bases from V and 0 bases from J, with 10 bases between. There are 13 residues in the CDR3. Germline values: CDR1 GTSNPN, CDR2 SVGIG (reference sequence). CDR3 protein: CAVGLPNTGELFF. CDR3 DNA sequence: TGTGCCGTCGGACTACCGAACACCGGGGAGCTGTTTTTT. Looking up the rest from reference TRBV30 and TRBJ2-2 gives the full variable domain: SQTIHQWPATLVQPVGSPLSLECTVEGTSNPNLYWYRQAAGRGLQLLFYSVGIGQISSEVPQNLSASRPQDRQFILSSKKLLLSDSGFYLCAVGLPNTGELFFGEGSRLTVL.

This clone was seen a few times. This rearrangement joins TRBV28 to TRBJ1-1; tentative D call: TRBD1 (5 bases). Looked up from germline, CDR1 is MDHEN and CDR2 is SYDVKM. This CDR3 is built from 12 residues. DNA for the CDR3: TGTGCTTCCAACCTCAGGGCCACTGAAGCTTTCTTT. Encoded protein: CASNLRATEAFF.

This clone appeared a single time. The chain recombines TRBV28 with TRBJ1-5, with a tentative D call TRBD1 (5 bases). The CDR3 spans 14 residues. Germline assignment: CDR1 MDHEN and CDR2 SYDVKM. V was pared by 5 bases and J by 6 bases, with 14 bases between. CDR3 amino acids: CASSRGEFGQPQHF. The CDR3 nucleotides are TGTGCCAGCAGTAGAGGGGAGTTCGGTCAGCCCCAGCATTTT.

The chain links TRBV9 to TRBJ2-3; D may be TRBD2 (5 bases). V was trimmed by 3 bases and J by 4 bases, leaving 6 bases between them. This CDR3 region has 12 residues. CDR1 and CDR2 from the germline V gene are SGDLS and YYNGEE. The CDR3 DNA reads TGTGCCAGCAGCGGGCGGGCAGATACGCAGTATTTT. As protein: CASSGRADTQYF.

The CDR3: CASSVKAAGADTQYF. The CDR3 DNA sequence: TGTGCCAGCAGCGTCAAGGCCGCGGGGGCAGATACGCAGTATTTT. The genes are TRBV9 and TRBJ2-3, with TRBD2 identical over 7 bases. CDR3 length: 15 amino acids. CDR1 and CDR2 (germline): SGDLS, YYNGEE. V lost 2 bases and J lost 4; bases outside the gene matches: 7. Full variable domain (missing parts from reference TRBV9 and TRBJ2-3): DSGVTQTPKHLITATGQRVTLRCSPRSGDLSVYWYQQSLDQGLQFLIQYYNGEERAKGNILERFSAQQFPDLHSELNLSSLELGDSALYFCASSVKAAGADTQYFGPGTRLTVL.

CDR3 in DNA: TGTGCCAGCGGCCCTACAGGGACCGGGGAGCTGTTTTTT. It encodes CASGPTGTGELFF. The V call is TRBV6-4, the J call TRBJ2-2; the D gene is possibly TRBD1 (6 bases). The germline V and J ends were trimmed by 8 bases and 5 bases, with 12 bases remaining between them. The CDR3 is 13 residues long. CDR1 and CDR2 from the germline V gene are MRHNA and SNTAGT.

The CDR3 loop is CASSEAQSDYGYTF. The CDR3 DNA follows: TGTGCCAGCAGTGAAGCACAGTCGGACTATGGCTACACCTTC. The chain links TRBV2 to TRBJ1-2; no definite D call. The V gene lost 0 bases and the J gene lost 3 bases, with 8 bases spanning the gap. The germline V gene has CDR1 SNHLY and CDR2 FYNNEI. The CDR3 runs to 14 residues.

V and J are TRBV6-1 and TRBJ1-2; D is uncertain. The CDR3 contains 16 residues. Germline loops: CDR1 MNHNS, CDR2 SASEGT. V gave up 0 bases and J gave up 4 bases, with 15 bases separating them. CDR3 bases: TGTGCCAGCAGTGAAGCCTCTCCTACGGCAGGCTATGGCTACACCTTC. Translation: CASSEASPTAGYGYTF.

This chain uses TRBV25-1 with TRBJ2-7; TRBD2 matches 8 bases. Germline V gene data show CDR1 as MGHDK and CDR2 as SYGVNS. This CDR3 contains 15 residues. J was trimmed by 1 base and V by 4 bases; bases with no gene match: 6. The CDR3 region is CASSGQGLGSYEQYF. The CDR3 DNA follows: TGTGCCAGCAGTGGCCAGGGACTAGGTTCCTACGAGCAGTACTTC.

The V and J genes are TRBV5-1 and TRBJ2-1; tentative D call: TRBD2 (6 bases). CDR3 size: 14 residues. Trimming took 7 bases from V and 4 from J, leaving 15 bases between them. Germline V gene lookup returns CDR1 SGHRS and CDR2 YFSETQ. The CDR3, as DNA: TGCGCCAGCGACCGTAGCGGAAATTACAATGAGCAGTTCTTC. It is translated as CASDRSGNYNEQFF.

The rearrangement links TRBV15 to TRBJ1-5; the D is unclear. CDR3 length: 16 residues. The V gene lost 5 bases and the J gene lost 3 bases, with 17 bases spanning the gap. Germline V gives CDR1 LNHNV, CDR2 YYDKDF (reference sequence). Here the CDR3 reads CATSSGRVRNNQPQHF. The CDR3 DNA sequence: TGTGCCACCAGCTCAGGCCGAGTCCGGAACAATCAGCCCCAGCATTTT.

The rearrangement links TRBV30 to TRBJ2-5; no firm D call. This CDR3 has 13 amino acids. Germline CDR1 is GTSNPN and CDR2 is SVGIG (reference sequence). Between the trimmed V and J ends, which lost 0 bases and 6 bases, there was a span of 11 bases. CDR3 sequence (DNA): TGTGCCTGGAGTGTGGCCCGTGGGAAGACCCAGTACTTC. It specifies CAWSVARGKTQYF.

CDR3 coding DNA: TGTGCCAGCTCAGGCAGCGTCGGTGGCTACACCTTC. Amino acid sequence: CASSGSVGGYTF. This chain uses TRBV18 with TRBJ1-2, with D uncertain. CDR3 length equals 12 residues. The germline V and J ends were trimmed by 5 bases and 7 bases, with 11 bases remaining between them. Germline-derived CDR1 and CDR2 are KGHSH and LQKENI. Full variable domain (outside the CDR3, taken from reference TRBV18 and TRBJ1-2): NAGVMQNPRHLVRRRGQEARLRCSPMKGHSHVYWYRQLPEEGLKFMVYLQKENIIDESGMPKERFSAEFPKEGPSILRIQQVVRGDSAAYFCASSGSVGGYTFGSGTRLTVV.

Remarks on this clone: Other DNA sequences from this sample encode an identical CDR3 as well. The chain is built from TRBV5-1 and TRBJ1-1; tentatively, D is TRBD1 (5 bases). Trimming removed 2 bases at V and 4 bases at J, with 9 bases between. The germline gives CDR1 SGHRS, CDR2 YFSETQ. The CDR3 spans 13 residues. The chain's CDR3 is CASSFGGGTEAFF. The CDR3 coding sequence is TGCGCCAGCAGCTTTGGCGGGGGCACTGAAGCTTTCTTT.

For this clone: The same CDR3 can be traced to other DNA sequences in this sample. The chain links TRBV20-1 to TRBJ2-3; maybe TRBD2 (5 bases). CDR3 size: 11 residues. Germline values: CDR1 DFQATT, CDR2 SNEGSKA (reference sequence). The germline V and J ends were trimmed by 3 bases and 5 bases, with 6 bases remaining between them. This CDR3 is CSASRGDTQYF. In DNA form, the CDR3 reads TGCAGTGCTAGTCGGGGAGATACGCAGTATTTT.

This chain connects TRBV4-1 to TRBJ1-1; TRBD1 aligns across 8 bases. The germline CDR1 and CDR2 sequences are MGHRA and YSYEKL. The ends lost 4 bases at V and 5 bases at J; junction bases unmatched: 9. This CDR3 comprises 15 residues. The CDR3 loop is CASSLPGTGRTEAFF. DNA for the CDR3: TGCGCCAGCAGCCTTCCCGGGACAGGTAGGACTGAAGCTTTCTTT.